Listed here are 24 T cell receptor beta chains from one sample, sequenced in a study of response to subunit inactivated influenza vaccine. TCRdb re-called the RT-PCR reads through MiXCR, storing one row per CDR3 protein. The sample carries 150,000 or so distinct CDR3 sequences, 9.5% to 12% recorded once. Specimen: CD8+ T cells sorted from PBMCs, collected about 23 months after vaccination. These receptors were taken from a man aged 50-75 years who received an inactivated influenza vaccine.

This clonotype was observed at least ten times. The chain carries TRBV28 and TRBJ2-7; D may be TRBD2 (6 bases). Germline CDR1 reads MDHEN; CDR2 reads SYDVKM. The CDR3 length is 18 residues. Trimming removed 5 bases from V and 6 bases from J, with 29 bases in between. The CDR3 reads CASSPYNSGERDRGEQYF. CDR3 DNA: TGTGCCAGCAGTCCCTATAATTCGGGGGAAAGGGATCGGGGCGAGCAGTACTTC.

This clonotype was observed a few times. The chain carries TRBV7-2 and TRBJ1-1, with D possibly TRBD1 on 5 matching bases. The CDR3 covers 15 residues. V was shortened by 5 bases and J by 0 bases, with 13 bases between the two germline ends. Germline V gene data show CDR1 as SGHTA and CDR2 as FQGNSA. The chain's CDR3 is CASSMTVFMNTEAFF. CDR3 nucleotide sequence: TGTGCCAGCAGCATGACAGTGTTCATGAACACTGAAGCTTTCTTT.

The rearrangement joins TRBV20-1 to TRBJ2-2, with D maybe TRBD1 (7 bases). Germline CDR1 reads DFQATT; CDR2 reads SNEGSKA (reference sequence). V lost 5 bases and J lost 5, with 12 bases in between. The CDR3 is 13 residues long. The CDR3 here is CSAAGQLTGELFF. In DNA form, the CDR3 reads TGCAGTGCTGCGGGACAGCTGACCGGGGAGCTGTTTTTT.

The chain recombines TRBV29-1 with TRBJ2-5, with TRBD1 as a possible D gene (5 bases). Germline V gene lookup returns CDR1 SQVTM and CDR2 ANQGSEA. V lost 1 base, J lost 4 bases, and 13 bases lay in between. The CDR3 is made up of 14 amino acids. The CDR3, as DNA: TGCAGCGTTGAAGGGTCAGGGAAAACAGAGACCCAGTACTTC. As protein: CSVEGSGKTETQYF. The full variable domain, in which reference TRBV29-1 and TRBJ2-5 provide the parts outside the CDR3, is SAVISQKPSRDICQRGTSLTIQCQVDSQVTMMFWYRQQPGQSLTLIATANQGSEATYESGFVIDKFPISRPNLTFSTLTVSNMSPEDSSIYLCSVEGSGKTETQYFGPGTRLLVL.

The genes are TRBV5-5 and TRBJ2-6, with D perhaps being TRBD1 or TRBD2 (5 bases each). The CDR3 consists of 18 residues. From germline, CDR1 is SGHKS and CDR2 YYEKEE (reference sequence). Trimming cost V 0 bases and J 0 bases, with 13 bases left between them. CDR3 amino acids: CASSLEWDPDSGANVLTF. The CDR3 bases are TGTGCCAGCAGCTTGGAATGGGACCCAGACTCTGGGGCCAACGTCCTGACTTTC.

The CDR3 DNA sequence: TGTGCCAGCAGTTCCATAACGACCGGGGAGCTGTTTTTT. Encoded protein: CASSSITTGELFF. The J gene is TRBJ2-2, the V gene TRBV6-2 or TRBV6-3, with D uncertain. Trimming removed 4 bases from V and 5 bases from J, with 8 bases in between. Germline-derived CDR1 and CDR2 are MNHEY and SVGEGT. The length of the CDR3 is 13 residues.

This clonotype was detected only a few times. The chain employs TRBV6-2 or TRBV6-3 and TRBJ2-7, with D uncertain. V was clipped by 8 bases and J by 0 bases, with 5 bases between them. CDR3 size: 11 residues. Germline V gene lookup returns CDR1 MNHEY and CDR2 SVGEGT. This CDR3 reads CASFSSYEQYF. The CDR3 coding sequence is TGTGCCAGCTTCAGCTCCTACGAGCAGTACTTC.

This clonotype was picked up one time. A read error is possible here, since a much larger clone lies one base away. DNA of the CDR3: TGTGCCAGCGGCCCCCCTTACCGCGATGAGCAGTTCTTC. This gives the protein CASGPPYRDEQFF. J is TRBJ2-1 and V is TRBV7-6; D unclear. Trimming took 8 bases from V and 8 from J, leaving 16 bases between them. CDR1 SGHVS and CDR2 FNYEAQ come from the germline V gene. The CDR3 runs 13 residues.

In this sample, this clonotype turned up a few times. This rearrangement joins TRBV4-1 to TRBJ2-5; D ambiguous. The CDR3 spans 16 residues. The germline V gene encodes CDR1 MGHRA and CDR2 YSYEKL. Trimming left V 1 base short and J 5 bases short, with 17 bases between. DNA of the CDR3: TGCGCCAGCAGCCAAGTCCATGGGCATGAGTTGGAGACCCAGTACTTC. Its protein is CASSQVHGHELETQYF.

As DNA, the CDR3 is TGCAGTGCTAGAGATCTGATGTTAGGAGGGCCCTACAATGAGCAGTTCTTC. This translates into CSARDLMLGGPYNEQFF. This chain uses TRBV20-1 with TRBJ2-1; a weak D match, TRBD2 (6 bases). Trimming took 0 bases from V and 2 from J, leaving 17 bases between them. The CDR3 is 17 residues long. CDR1 and CDR2 (germline): DFQATT, SNEGSKA (reference sequence).

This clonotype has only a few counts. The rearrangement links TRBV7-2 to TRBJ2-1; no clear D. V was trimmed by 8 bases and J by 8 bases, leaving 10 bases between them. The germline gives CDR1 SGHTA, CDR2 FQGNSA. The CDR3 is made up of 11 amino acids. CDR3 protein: CASARLDEQFF. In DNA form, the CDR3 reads TGTGCCAGCGCCCGATTGGATGAGCAGTTCTTC.

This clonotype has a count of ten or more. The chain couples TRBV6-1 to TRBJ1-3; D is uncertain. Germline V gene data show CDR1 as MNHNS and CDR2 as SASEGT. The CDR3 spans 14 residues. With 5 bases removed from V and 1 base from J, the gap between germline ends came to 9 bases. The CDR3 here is CASSQVSSGNTIYF. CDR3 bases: TGTGCCAGCAGTCAGGTTTCTTCTGGAAACACCATATATTTT.

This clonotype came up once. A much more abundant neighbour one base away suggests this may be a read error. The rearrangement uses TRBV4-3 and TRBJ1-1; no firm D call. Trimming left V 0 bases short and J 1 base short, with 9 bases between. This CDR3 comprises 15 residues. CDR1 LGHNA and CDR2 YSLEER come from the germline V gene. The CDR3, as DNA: TGCGCCAGCAGCCAAGATCGGGCAGGGAACACTGAAGCTTTCTTT. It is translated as CASSQDRAGNTEAFF.

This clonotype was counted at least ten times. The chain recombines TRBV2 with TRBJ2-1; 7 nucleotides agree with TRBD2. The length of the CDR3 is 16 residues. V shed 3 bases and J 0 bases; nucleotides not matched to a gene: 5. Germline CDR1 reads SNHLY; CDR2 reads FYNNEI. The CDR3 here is CASSDPSGDSYNEQFF. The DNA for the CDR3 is TGTGCCAGCAGTGACCCTAGCGGAGACTCCTACAATGAGCAGTTCTTC.

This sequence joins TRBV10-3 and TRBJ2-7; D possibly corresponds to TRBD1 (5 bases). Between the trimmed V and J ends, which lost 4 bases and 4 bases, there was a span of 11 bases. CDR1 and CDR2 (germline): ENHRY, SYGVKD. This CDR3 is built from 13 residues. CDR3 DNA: TGTGCCATCAGTGTATCGGCAGGGTACGAGCAGTACTTC. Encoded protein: CAISVSAGYEQYF.

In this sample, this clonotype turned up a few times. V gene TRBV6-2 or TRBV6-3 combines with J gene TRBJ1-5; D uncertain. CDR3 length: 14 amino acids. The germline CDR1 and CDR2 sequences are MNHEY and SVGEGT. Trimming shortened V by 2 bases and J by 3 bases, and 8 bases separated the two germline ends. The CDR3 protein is CASSYVGINQPQHF. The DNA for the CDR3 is TGTGCCAGCAGTTACGTGGGTATCAATCAGCCCCAGCATTTT.

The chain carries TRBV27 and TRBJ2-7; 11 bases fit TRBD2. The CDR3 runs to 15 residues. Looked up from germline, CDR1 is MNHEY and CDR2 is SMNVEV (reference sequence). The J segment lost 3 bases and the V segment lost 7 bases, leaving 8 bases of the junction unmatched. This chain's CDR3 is CASKVSGRAGYEQYF. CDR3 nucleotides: TGTGCCAGCAAGGTTAGCGGGAGGGCGGGCTACGAGCAGTACTTC.

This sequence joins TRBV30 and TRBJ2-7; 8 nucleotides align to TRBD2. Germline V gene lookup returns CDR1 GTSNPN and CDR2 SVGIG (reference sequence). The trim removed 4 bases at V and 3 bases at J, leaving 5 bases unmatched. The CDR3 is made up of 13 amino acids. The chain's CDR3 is CAWNPGTSYEQYF. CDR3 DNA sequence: TGTGCCTGGAACCCCGGGACTAGCTACGAGCAGTACTTC.

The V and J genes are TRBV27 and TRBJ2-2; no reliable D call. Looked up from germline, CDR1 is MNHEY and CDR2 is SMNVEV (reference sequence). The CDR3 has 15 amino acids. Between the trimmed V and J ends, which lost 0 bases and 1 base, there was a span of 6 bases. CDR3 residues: CASSLSGKNTGELFF. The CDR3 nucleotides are TGTGCCAGCAGTTTATCGGGGAAGAACACCGGGGAGCTGTTTTTT.

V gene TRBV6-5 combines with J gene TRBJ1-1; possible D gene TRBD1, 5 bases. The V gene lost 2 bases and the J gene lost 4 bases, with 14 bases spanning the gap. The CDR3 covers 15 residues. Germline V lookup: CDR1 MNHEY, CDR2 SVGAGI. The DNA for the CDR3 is TGTGCCAGCAGTTACGATGGCCAGGGCGGCACTGAAGCTTTCTTT. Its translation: CASSYDGQGGTEAFF.

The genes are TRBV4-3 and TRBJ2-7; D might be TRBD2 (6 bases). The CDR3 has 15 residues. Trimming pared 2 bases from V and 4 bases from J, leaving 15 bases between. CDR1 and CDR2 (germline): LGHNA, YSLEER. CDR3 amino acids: CASSQSLGGDYEQYF. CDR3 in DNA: TGCGCCAGCAGCCAATCCTTGGGGGGAGATTACGAGCAGTACTTC.

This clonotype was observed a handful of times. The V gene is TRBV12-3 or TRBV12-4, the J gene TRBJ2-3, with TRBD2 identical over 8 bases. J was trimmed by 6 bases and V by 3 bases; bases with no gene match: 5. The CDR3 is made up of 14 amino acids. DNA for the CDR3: TGTGCCAGCAGTTTCGGGGGGGCCGGGGATACGCAGTATTTT. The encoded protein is CASSFGGAGDTQYF.

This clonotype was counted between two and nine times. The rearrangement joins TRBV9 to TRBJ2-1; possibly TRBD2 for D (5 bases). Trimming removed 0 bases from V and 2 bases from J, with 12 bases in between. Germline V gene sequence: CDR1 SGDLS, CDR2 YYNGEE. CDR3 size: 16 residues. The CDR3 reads CASSVGVGVAYNEQFF. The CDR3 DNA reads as TGTGCCAGCAGCGTAGGTGTGGGAGTGGCCTACAATGAGCAGTTCTTC. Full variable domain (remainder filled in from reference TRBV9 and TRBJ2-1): DSGVTQTPKHLITATGQRVTLRCSPRSGDLSVYWYQQSLDQGLQFLIQYYNGEERAKGNILERFSAQQFPDLHSELNLSSLELGDSALYFCASSVGVGVAYNEQFFGPGTRLTVL.

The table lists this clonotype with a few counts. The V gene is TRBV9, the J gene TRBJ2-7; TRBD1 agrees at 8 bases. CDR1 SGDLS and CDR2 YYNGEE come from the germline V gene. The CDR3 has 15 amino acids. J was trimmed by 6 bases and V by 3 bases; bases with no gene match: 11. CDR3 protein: CASSATGQEVGEQYF. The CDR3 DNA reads TGTGCCAGCAGCGCCACGGGACAGGAGGTTGGCGAGCAGTACTTC.